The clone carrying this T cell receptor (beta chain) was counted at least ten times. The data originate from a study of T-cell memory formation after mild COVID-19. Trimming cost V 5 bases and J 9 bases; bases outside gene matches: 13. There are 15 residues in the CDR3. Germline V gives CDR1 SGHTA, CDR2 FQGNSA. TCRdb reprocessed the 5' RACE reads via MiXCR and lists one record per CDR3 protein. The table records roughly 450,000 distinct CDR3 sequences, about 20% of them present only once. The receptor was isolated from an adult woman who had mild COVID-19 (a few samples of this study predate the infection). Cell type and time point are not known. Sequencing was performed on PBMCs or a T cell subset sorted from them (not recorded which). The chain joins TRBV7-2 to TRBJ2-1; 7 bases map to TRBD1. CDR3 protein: CASSPTATGDTEQFF. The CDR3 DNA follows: TGTGCCAGCAGCCCGACCGCTACAGGGGATACTGAGCAGTTCTTC. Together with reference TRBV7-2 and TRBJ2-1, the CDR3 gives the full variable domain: GAGVSQSPSNKVTEKGKDVELRCDPISGHTALYWYRQSLGQGLEFLIYFQGNSAPDKSGLPSDRFSAERTGGSVSTLTIQRTQQEDSAVYLCASSPTATGDTEQFFGPGTRLTVL.